The sequence of this TCR beta chain was determined in a study of PD-1 blockade in classical Hodgkin lymphoma. The time point here: cycle 4 day 1 (C4D1), after more than five weeks of nivolumab. There was relapse after autologous stem cell transplantation in every patient, and there was variation in brentuximab vedotin exposure. Trimming stripped 3 bases from V and 7 bases from J, with 8 bases between. The CDR3 is made up of 12 amino acids. Germline lookup yields CDR1 SGDLS and CDR2 YYNGEE. Method: immunoSEQ multiplex PCR; TCRdb's copy keeps in-frame clones and lacks some. The repertoire has around 35,000 clones, 65% to 80% of them found once; the top ten carry 3.9%.

This sequence joins TRBV9 and TRBJ2-1; the D is unclear. This TCR was sampled from a human donor with classical Hodgkin lymphoma. The starting material was peripheral blood mononuclear cells (PBMCs), obtained before the fourth cycle of nivolumab. Here the CDR3 DNA reads TGTGCCAGCAGCGATTACAAAAATGAGCAGTTCTTC. This codes for CASSDYKNEQFF.